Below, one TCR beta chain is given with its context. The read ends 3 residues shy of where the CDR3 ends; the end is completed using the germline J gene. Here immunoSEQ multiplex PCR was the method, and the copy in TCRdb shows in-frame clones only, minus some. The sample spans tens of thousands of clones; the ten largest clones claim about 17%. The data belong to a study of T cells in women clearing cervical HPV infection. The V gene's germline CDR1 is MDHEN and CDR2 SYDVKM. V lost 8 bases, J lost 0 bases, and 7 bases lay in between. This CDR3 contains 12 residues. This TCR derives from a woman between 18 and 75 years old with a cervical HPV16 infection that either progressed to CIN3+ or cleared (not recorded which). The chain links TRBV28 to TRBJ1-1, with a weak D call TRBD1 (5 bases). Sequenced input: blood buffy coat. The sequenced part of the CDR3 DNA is TGTGCCAGCGAGACAGTGAACACTGAA. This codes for CASETVNTE. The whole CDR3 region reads CASETVNTEAFF.